A single sample gave rise to the 2 T cell receptor beta chains below, sequenced in a study of spatial heterogeneity in lung cancer. Time point reported: blood at routine non-recurrence follow-up after resection. Each CDR3 protein gets one entry after TCRdb re-called the 5' RACE reads with MiXCR. The table lists tens of thousands of distinct CDR3 sequences, 15% to 20% of them singletons. This specimen was PBMCs, taken at follow-up. The origin of the receptors is a male donor with early-stage non-small cell lung cancer.

The V call is TRBV12-3 or TRBV12-4, the J call TRBJ2-2, with 9 bases matching TRBD1. The CDR3 loop spans 16 amino acids. V was pared by 5 bases and J by 4 bases, with 8 bases of the junction left unmatched. The CDR3 loop reads CASSTLRTGATGELFF. The CDR3 region has the DNA TGTGCCAGCAGTACACTTCGGACAGGGGCCACCGGGGAGCTGTTTTTT.

The gene calls are TRBV12-3 or TRBV12-4 and TRBJ2-5, with unresolved D. The CDR3 runs 12 residues. V lost 3 bases and J lost 3, with 5 bases in between. CDR3 DNA sequence: TGTGCCAGCAGTTTGTTAGAAGAGACCCAGTACTTC. Translating it yields CASSLLEETQYF.